Listed below are T cell receptor beta chains from one sample, sequenced in a study of shared clonotypes between healthy human individuals. Data came from immunoSEQ multiplex PCR; TCRdb stores just in-frame clones and leaves some out. The table records about 2.4 million clones, more than 85% of them present only once. The sample was naive CD4+ T cells from PBMCs. All receptors come from a man aged 18 to 29 in good health. Some clones in this sample may be carry-over from other donors' samples. The CDR3 runs from the conserved cysteine through the conserved F or W.

v_gene,j_gene,CDR3aa
TRBV5-1,TRBJ1-2,CASSPGTGGVGYTF
TRBV14,TRBJ2-7,CASSQQLGGEQYF
TRBV28,TRBJ1-2,CASSPTGVYGYTF
TRBV5-1,TRBJ2-5,CASSLGAAGIETQYF
TRBV2,TRBJ2-7,CASLELINSYEQYF
TRBV13,TRBJ1-1,CASSSPTGGRTEAFF
TRBV2,TRBJ1-2,CASNLDRASNYGYTF
TRBV7-2,TRBJ1-1,CASSLAGRNTEAFF
TRBV5-1,TRBJ2-7,CASSLGPPGYEQYF
TRBV19,TRBJ1-2,CASSIQAGGYTF
TRBV9,TRBJ2-1,CASSPGLAGFYNEQFF
TRBV6-6,TRBJ1-5,CASSLTGGYQPQHF
TRBV5-1,TRBJ2-7,CASSFSGRVMGQEQYF
TRBV5-5,TRBJ2-5,CASSLPAGRWETQYF
TRBV7-9,TRBJ1-3,CASSPTGNTIYF
TRBV5-4,TRBJ2-3,CASRLQGETQYF
TRBV29-1,TRBJ1-1,CSVLTPSRNTEAFF
TRBV7-9,TRBJ2-1,CASSQRTSGSSYNEQFF
TRBV4-3,TRBJ2-1,CASSQDRLAGRGSFF
TRBV5-1,TRBJ1-1,CASSIDPGVKNTEAFF
TRBV19,TRBJ1-5,CASSKYRAGNQPQHF
TRBV10-2,TRBJ2-3,CASCPGLAGGKYF
TRBV5-1,TRBJ2-1,CASSFLAGGPGNEQFF
TRBV30,TRBJ2-1,CAWSVRTSGGWEQFF
TRBV6-5,TRBJ2-1,CASSYASHRGKKFF
TRBV28,TRBJ1-5,CANRDHGDQPQHF
TRBV28,TRBJ2-7,CASRGLAGVSPPIHEQYF
TRBV9,TRBJ2-1,CASSVSGNPYNEQFF
TRBV10-3,TRBJ2-7,CAISPSIDSYEQYF
TRBV4-3,TRBJ2-4,CASSQDGTRRTRGNIQYF
TRBV7-9,TRBJ2-1,CASSLARTSSYNEQFF
TRBV5-4,TRBJ1-1,CASSPQTGRNTEAFF
TRBV27,TRBJ2-5,CASQTANQETQYF
TRBV18,TRBJ1-2,CASGRTDLYGYTF
TRBV7-3,TRBJ2-3,CASSSGIEADTQYF
TRBV5-1,TRBJ2-2,CASSPNPGGAGELFF
TRBV5-4,TRBJ2-1,CASSLEPGGKQFF
TRBV19,TRBJ1-5,CASMKGSTGNQPQHF
TRBV30,TRBJ2-3,CAWGVADTQYF
TRBV21-1,TRBJ1-5,CASSLTGVQPQHF
TRBV7-9,TRBJ1-1,CASSFDSDSIEAFF
TRBV5-4,TRBJ1-4,CASSSFKRGTTNEKLFF
TRBV5-5,TRBJ1-1,CASSSWGGTEAFF
TRBV28,TRBJ2-1,CASSTLLALSSVF
TRBV4-3,TRBJ2-7,CASSRLAGSYEQYF
TRBV6-5,TRBJ2-7,CASSLAGVSYEQYF
TRBV5-1,TRBJ2-1,CASSLPANEQFF
TRBV5-1,TRBJ2-2,CASSPSSGVAGELFF
TRBV7-2,TRBJ2-4,CASSEQGPKNIQYF